This TCR beta chain originates from a study of blood T cell repertoires in COVID-19. Study-wide context: Samples of COVID-19 (acute and convalescent) were obtained from the United States, Italy and Spain. T cells, B-cell-depleted T cells, or PBMCs supplied cDNA or gDNA.

This clone has a single count. Authors' methods: Using reference gene primer amplification, nucleated cell counts were estimated. Repertoires were generated with immunoSEQ multiplex PCR, while TCRdb's copy carries only in-frame clones and drops some. V, J and clone size derive from that table, while D and trimming were established from the DNA sequence. The sample has over 150,000 clones, about 79% seen once; the top ten hold about 29%. V lost 1 base to trimming and J lost 0 bases, with 9 bases between them. Germline V gene data show CDR1 as KGHSH and CDR2 as LQKENI. The length of the CDR3 is 15 residues.

The J gene is TRBJ1-1, the V gene TRBV18; weak D call: TRBD1 (6 bases). Source material: peripheral blood. The source is a woman aged 55-69 years with acute or convalescent COVID-19. CDR3: CASSPQTGVNTEAFF. The CDR3, as DNA: TGTGCCAGCTCACCACAGACAGGAGTGAACACTGAAGCTTTCTTT. Supplemented by reference TRBV18 and TRBJ1-1, the full variable domain reads NAGVMQNPRHLVRRRGQEARLRCSPMKGHSHVYWYRQLPEEGLKFMVYLQKENIIDESGMPKERFSAEFPKEGPSILRIQQVVRGDSAAYFCASSPQTGVNTEAFFGQGTRLTVV.